The 29 T cell receptor beta chains listed next were all sequenced from one sample in a study of blood T cells in healthy people across ages. For the second PCR, which ran for about 6 to 11 cycles, a sample-barcoded 5' primer and a J-beta primer mix were used. TCRdb re-analysed the 5' RACE reads in MiXCR, keeping a single row per CDR3 protein. Of about 580,000 distinct CDR3 sequences detected, around half appear once; the ten largest clones hold roughly 24%. The sequencing input was blood. Receptor source: a man at least 80 years old in good health.

This clonotype appeared a few times. V is TRBV5-1 and J is TRBJ2-4; 7 nucleotides agree with TRBD2. The V gene end was trimmed by 4 bases and the J gene end by 13 bases; junction bases not matched to a gene: 14. The CDR3 has 14 residues. Germline values: CDR1 SGHRS, CDR2 YFSETQ. CDR3 sequence reads: CASSLPTDRGEQYF. DNA for the CDR3: TGCGCCAGCAGCCTCCCGACAGATCGGGGGGAGCAGTACTTC.

The CDR3, as DNA: TGTGCCAGCAGCTTCTCTTATTATGAGCAGTTCTTC. Its protein product is CASSFSYYEQFF. The rearrangement joins TRBV5-5 to TRBJ2-1; D is unresolved. The CDR3 has 12 residues. Per the germline V gene, CDR1 is SGHKS and CDR2 is YYEKEE (reference sequence). The V end lost 2 bases, the J end lost 8 bases, and 8 bases lay between the germline ends.

DNA for the CDR3: TGCAGTGCCACTCTCCTAGCGGGAGCGTCTTCCGGTAATGAGCAGTTCTTC. Amino acids: CSATLLAGASSGNEQFF. The rearrangement links TRBV20-1 to TRBJ2-1, with TRBD2 matching over 10 bases. CDR3 length: 17 amino acids. The germline V gene encodes CDR1 DFQATT and CDR2 SNEGSKA (reference sequence). Trimming cost V 6 bases and J 7 bases; bases outside gene matches: 18.

V gene TRBV15 combines with J gene TRBJ2-7; 7 nucleotides agree with TRBD1. Germline V gene data show CDR1 as LNHNV and CDR2 as YYDKDF (reference sequence). The trim removed 0 bases at V and 4 bases at J, leaving 3 bases unmatched. The CDR3 length is 14 residues. As DNA, the CDR3 is TGTGCCACCAGCAGAGAGGGCAGGGGGTACGAGCAGTACTTC. This encodes CATSREGRGYEQYF.

This rearrangement joins TRBV5-1 to TRBJ2-7; D uncertain. Trimming cost V 2 bases and J 5 bases, with 11 bases left between them. The V gene's germline CDR1 is SGHRS and CDR2 YFSETQ. The CDR3 runs to 13 residues. The CDR3 loop is CASSFDGPDEQYF. The CDR3 DNA is TGCGCCAGCAGCTTCGACGGGCCCGACGAGCAGTACTTC.

The V and J genes are TRBV6-5 and TRBJ2-7; 9 bases match TRBD1. The J segment lost 5 bases and the V segment lost 9 bases, leaving 14 bases of the junction unmatched. Germline lookup yields CDR1 MNHEY and CDR2 SVGAGI. The CDR3 has 15 residues. CDR3 nucleotides: TGTGCCAGGGCCCAAACCGGGACAGGGAATAACGAGCAGTACTTC. Translating gives CARAQTGTGNNEQYF.

The chain combines TRBV29-1 with TRBJ1-2; D call uncertain. Germline V lookup: CDR1 SQVTM, CDR2 ANQGSEA. V was cut by 2 bases and J by 7 bases, with 8 bases left in between. The CDR3 length is 11 residues. CDR3 protein: CSVEPRVGYTF. The CDR3 DNA is TGCAGCGTTGAACCAAGGGTTGGCTACACCTTC.

This clonotype turned up a few times. This rearrangement joins TRBV28 to TRBJ2-7; TRBD1 agrees at 8 bases. CDR3 length: 14 amino acids. Germline CDR1 and CDR2: MDHEN and SYDVKM. The V and J ends lost 3 bases and 3 bases, in that order; junction bases with no gene match: 4. The chain's CDR3 is CASSLTGEYYEQYF. In DNA form, the CDR3 reads TGTGCCAGCAGTTTGACAGGGGAATACTACGAGCAGTACTTC.

The chain recombines TRBV20-1 with TRBJ1-2; 11 bases match TRBD1. Germline CDR1 and CDR2: DFQATT and SNEGSKA (reference sequence). CDR3 length equals 14 residues. V was pared by 4 bases and J by 7 bases, with 8 bases of the junction left unmatched. The CDR3 protein is CSAKPRTGGRGYTF. The CDR3 region has the DNA TGCAGTGCTAAACCCCGGACAGGGGGCCGTGGCTACACCTTC.

The rearrangement joins TRBV4-1 to TRBJ1-2; a possible D gene is TRBD1 (5 bases). Germline V gives CDR1 MGHRA, CDR2 YSYEKL. The CDR3 spans 17 residues. V was pared by 0 bases and J by 5 bases, with 19 bases between. CDR3 DNA: TGCGCCAGCAGCCAAGAGGCGGCCGAGACAGCCATTTATGGCTACACCTTC. Translating gives CASSQEAAETAIYGYTF.

This sequence joins TRBV15 and TRBJ2-3; TRBD1 is a possible D gene (6 bases). Germline V gives CDR1 LNHNV, CDR2 YYDKDF (reference sequence). This CDR3 has 14 residues. Trimming shortened V by 5 bases and J by 1 base, and 10 bases separated the two germline ends. The CDR3 loop is CATSLRTGTDTQYF. DNA of the CDR3: TGTGCCACCAGCTTGCGGACAGGCACAGATACGCAGTATTTT.

A word on this clonotype: Sequence at one end of the junction differs from germline and may be a read error. J is TRBJ2-3 and V is TRBV4-2; 9 positions agree with TRBD2. The germline V gene encodes CDR1 LGHNA and CDR2 YNFKEQ. The CDR3 consists of 14 residues. This chain's CDR3 is CACSRGGVTDTQYF. CDR3 nucleotides: TGTGCCTGCAGTCGCGGGGGGGTAACAGATACGCAGTATTTT.

Concerning this clonotype: A read error may produce the germline difference seen at one junction end. The chain carries TRBV7-2 and TRBJ2-5; D may correspond to TRBD1 or TRBD2 (5 bases each). The V gene's germline CDR1 is SGHTA and CDR2 FQGNSA. CDR3 size: 15 residues. The DNA of the CDR3 is TGTGCCAACAGCTTAAGTGGGACCGTCCAAGAGACCCAGTACTTC. It translates to CANSLSGTVQETQYF.

This clonotype has only a few counts. The rearrangement uses TRBV12-3 or TRBV12-4 and TRBJ2-2; D is undetermined. Deletions cut 1 base from V and 5 bases from J, with 5 bases between. The CDR3 has 13 residues. The CDR3 sequence is CASSLGQTGELFF. Written as DNA, the CDR3 is TGTGCCAGCAGTTTAGGGCAGACCGGGGAGCTGTTTTTT.

This clonotype appeared a few times. The CDR3 reads CASSSRTGDNEKLFF. Here the CDR3 DNA reads TGTGCCAGCAGCTCAAGGACAGGCGATAATGAAAAACTGTTTTTT. The rearrangement joins TRBV7-2 to TRBJ1-4; 7 nucleotides agree with TRBD1. This CDR3 contains 15 residues. J lost 4 bases, V lost 4 bases, and 6 bases had no gene match. Germline CDR1 SGHTA, CDR2 FQGNSA.

The chain joins TRBV2 to TRBJ2-7; 8 bases are a match to TRBD2. J lost 3 bases, V lost 7 bases, and 8 bases had no gene match. The CDR3 runs 14 residues. Germline values: CDR1 SNHLY, CDR2 FYNNEI. The CDR3 reads CASMTSAVIYEQYF. CDR3 coding DNA: TGTGCCAGCATGACTAGCGCCGTCATCTACGAGCAGTACTTC. Based on the CDR3 plus reference TRBV2 and TRBJ2-7, the full variable domain is EPEVTQTPSHQVTQMGQEVILRCVPISNHLYFYWYRQILGQKVEFLVSFYNNEISEKSEIFDDQFSVERPDGSNFTLKIRSTKLEDSAMYFCASMTSAVIYEQYFGPGTRLTVT.

There are a few counts of this clonotype. The rearrangement joins TRBV5-1 to TRBJ2-5; weak D call: TRBD1 (6 bases). The germline gives CDR1 SGHRS, CDR2 YFSETQ. This CDR3 contains 15 residues. Trimming removed 1 base from V and 2 bases from J, with 12 bases in between. The DNA for the CDR3 is TGCGCCAGCAGCTTGCCTCAGGGGAGTCAAGAGACCCAGTACTTC. It yields the protein CASSLPQGSQETQYF.

The chain has TRBV27 and TRBJ2-7; a possible D gene is TRBD2 (6 bases). The ends were cut back, 7 bases at V and 2 bases at J, with 18 bases in the middle. Per germline, CDR1 MNHEY and CDR2 SMNVEV (reference sequence). The CDR3 totals 15 residues. The CDR3 loop reads CASNYLGGPTYEQYF. The DNA for the CDR3 is TGTGCCAGCAACTATCTGGGGGGACCTACCTACGAGCAGTACTTC.

A note on this clonotype: The germline gene is not matched at one end of the junction; a read error may be the cause. The genes are TRBV29-1 and TRBJ1-2; a possible D gene is TRBD1 (6 bases). Germline V gene sequence: CDR1 SQVTM, CDR2 ANQGSEA. The CDR3 runs 15 residues. Written as DNA, the CDR3 is TGCAGCGTTGGGGGGCCTACAGGGACTCGGAGTGGCTATACCTTC. Encoded protein: CSVGGPTGTRSGYTF.

This clonotype occurred once. Compared with germline, one end of the junction differs, possibly owing to a read error. The J gene is TRBJ2-5, the V gene TRBV11-3; D assignment may be TRBD1 or TRBD2 (5 bases each). There are 15 residues in the CDR3. Germline V CDR1 and CDR2: SGHNT, YENEEA. CDR3 sequence: CASNLGATKQETQYF. In DNA form, the CDR3 reads TGTGCCAGCAACTTAGGGGCGACTAAACAAGAGACCCAGTACTTC.

CDR3 sequence: CASSLRGPGDEKLFF. CDR3 in DNA: TGTGCCAGCAGCTTACGGGGGCCAGGGGATGAAAAACTGTTTTTT. V gene TRBV7-2 combines with J gene TRBJ1-4; D may be TRBD1 (6 bases). Germline V CDR1 and CDR2: SGHTA, FQGNSA. This CDR3 contains 15 residues. The V and J ends lost 2 bases and 6 bases respectively, with 13 bases between them.

The CDR3 region has the DNA TGTGCCAGCAGGAGCCGGGACGTACCTGCAACTAATGAAAAACTGTTTTTT. It yields the protein CASRSRDVPATNEKLFF. The rearrangement uses TRBV6-1 and TRBJ1-4; tentative D call: TRBD1 (5 bases). The CDR3 runs 17 residues. Germline lookup yields CDR1 MNHNS and CDR2 SASEGT. V lost 6 bases, J lost 0 bases, and 17 bases lay in between.

The chain links TRBV4-1 to TRBJ2-4; weak D call: TRBD1 (5 bases). Germline CDR1 reads MGHRA; CDR2 reads YSYEKL. V shed 0 bases and J shed 6 bases, with 21 bases lying between them. The length of the CDR3 is 18 residues. This CDR3 reads CASSQDPMDPPRGNIQYF. In nucleotides, the CDR3 is TGCGCCAGCAGCCAAGACCCTATGGACCCCCCAAGGGGAAACATTCAGTACTTC.

This clonotype was seen more than once but under ten times. The gene calls are TRBV6-1 and TRBJ2-1; unclear D gene. The CDR3 consists of 15 residues. Germline V gene lookup returns CDR1 MNHNS and CDR2 SASEGT. Trimming took off 6 bases at V and 0 bases at J, with 12 bases between the two ends. The chain's CDR3 is CASSAPANSYNEQFF. The CDR3 nucleotides read TGTGCCAGCAGCGCCCCGGCGAACTCCTACAATGAGCAGTTCTTC.

A few counts support this clonotype. The rearrangement links TRBV20-1 to TRBJ2-3, with D perhaps matching TRBD1 or TRBD2 (5 bases each). Germline V gene sequence: CDR1 DFQATT, CDR2 SNEGSKA (reference sequence). V lost 6 bases, J lost 5 bases, and 12 bases lay in between. The CDR3 is 12 amino acids. CDR3 sequence: CSAIEGRDTQYF. The CDR3 DNA sequence: TGCAGTGCAATAGAGGGGAGAGATACGCAGTATTTT.

This clonotype has more than one count but fewer than ten. The CDR3 region is CASSPGTGGSLDNSPLHF. The CDR3 DNA reads as TGTGCCAGCAGCCCCGGGACAGGGGGCTCCCTCGATAATTCACCCCTCCACTTT. V usage is TRBV27 and J usage is TRBJ1-6; 12 bases agree with TRBD1. V was pared by 6 bases and J by 5 bases, with 11 bases of the junction left unmatched. The CDR3 length is 18 residues. Germline CDR1 MNHEY, CDR2 SMNVEV (reference sequence).

This sequence joins TRBV11-2 and TRBJ2-5, with D perhaps TRBD2 (5 bases). In germline, CDR1 is SGHAT, CDR2 FQNNGV. The CDR3 totals 17 residues. The V end lost 0 bases, the J end lost 0 bases, and 14 bases lay between the germline ends. This CDR3 is CASSLERASPYQETQYF. CDR3 bases: TGTGCCAGCAGCTTAGAGCGGGCTAGCCCATACCAAGAGACCCAGTACTTC.

This clonotype was seen many times. This chain connects TRBV24-1 to TRBJ2-1; D not certain. The V gene's germline CDR1 is KGHDR and CDR2 SFDVKD. The CDR3 consists of 11 residues. Trimming stripped 9 bases from V and 8 bases from J, with 10 bases between. The CDR3 region is CATGDGDEQFF. The CDR3 DNA follows: TGTGCCACCGGGGATGGCGATGAGCAGTTCTTC.

V is TRBV24-1 and J is TRBJ2-1; D possibly corresponds to TRBD2 (5 bases). Germline assignment: CDR1 KGHDR and CDR2 SFDVKD. The CDR3 spans 13 residues. The ends were cut back, 4 bases at V and 8 bases at J, with 11 bases in the middle. The CDR3 DNA sequence: TGTGCCACCAGTGACTCAGGCGGGCATGAGCAGTTCTTC. It codes for CATSDSGGHEQFF.